The 16 T cell receptor beta chains reported below all come from one sample, sequenced in a study of T-cell memory formation after mild COVID-19. TCRdb processed the 5' RACE reads anew with MiXCR; each CDR3 protein has one entry. The table lists roughly 410,000 distinct CDR3 sequences, 24% of them singletons, with roughly 8.7% in the top ten. Sequences were obtained from PBMCs or a T cell subset sorted from them (not recorded which). The source of these receptors is an adult woman who had mild COVID-19 (a few samples of this study predate the infection). Cell type and time point are not known.

The rearrangement uses TRBV19 and TRBJ1-4, with D maybe TRBD1 (5 bases). CDR1 is LNHDA, CDR2 SQIVND, per germline (reference sequence). This CDR3 has 14 amino acids. The V gene lost 9 bases and the J gene lost 4 bases, with 15 bases spanning the gap. CDR3 sequence (DNA): TGTGCCAGCAACCCGACAGCGGGTAATGAAAAACTGTTTTTT. Its translation is CASNPTAGNEKLFF.

The chain is built from TRBV29-1 and TRBJ2-1, with 9 bases aligning to TRBD1. The CDR3 is 13 amino acids. After removal of 7 bases from V and 6 bases from J, the junction contained 7 bases not matched to a gene. CDR1 and CDR2 from the germline V gene are SQVTM and ANQGSEA. The CDR3 loop reads CSGPGQGINEQFF. DNA for the CDR3: TGCAGCGGGCCGGGACAGGGTATCAATGAGCAGTTCTTC.

This clonotype appeared a few times. The chain has TRBV4-3 and TRBJ2-3; D gene unclear. Germline V lookup: CDR1 LGHNA, CDR2 YSLEER. This CDR3 region has 16 residues. Trimming left V 1 base short and J 2 bases short, with 13 bases between. The CDR3 reads CASSQGKRAITDTQYF. Written as DNA, the CDR3 is TGCGCCAGCAGCCAAGGGAAACGGGCCATCACAGATACGCAGTATTTT.

This sequence joins TRBV29-1 and TRBJ1-1; possible D gene TRBD1, 6 bases. The germline V and J ends were trimmed by 4 bases and 0 bases, with 12 bases remaining between them. Germline CDR1 is SQVTM and CDR2 is ANQGSEA. This CDR3 region has 14 residues. The CDR3 DNA reads as TGCAGCGTTGCCTTACAGGGTATGAACACTGAAGCTTTCTTT. Amino acids: CSVALQGMNTEAFF.

This clonotype has just a few counts. The rearrangement joins TRBV12-3 or TRBV12-4 to TRBJ1-1, with D unresolved. V lost 5 bases to trimming and J lost 11 bases, with 21 bases between them. The CDR3 is 14 amino acids. The DNA of the CDR3 is TGTGCCAGCAGTACCCAACCCGGATTCAGTCAGGCTTTCTTT. The encoded protein is CASSTQPGFSQAFF.

The V gene is TRBV7-7, the J gene TRBJ1-4; maybe TRBD1 (6 bases). In germline, CDR1 is SSHAT, CDR2 FNYEAQ (reference sequence). CDR3 length: 14 amino acids. CDR3 region: CASAQGPPPEKLFF. The DNA of the CDR3 is TGTGCTAGCGCTCAGGGGCCCCCCCCGGAAAAACTGTTTTTT. Supplemented by reference TRBV7-7 and TRBJ1-4, the full variable domain reads GAGVSQSPRYKVTKRGQDVTLRCDPISSHATLYWYQQALGQGPEFLTYFNYEAQPDKSGLPSDRFSAERPEGSISTLTIQRTEQRDSAMYRCASAQGPPPEKLFFGSGTQLSVL.

The chain carries TRBV5-1 and TRBJ2-2; 8 positions agree with TRBD1. The V gene end was trimmed by 3 bases and the J gene end by 6 bases; junction bases not matched to a gene: 7. Germline CDR1 is SGHRS and CDR2 is YFSETQ. The CDR3 consists of 15 residues. The DNA for the CDR3 is TGCGCCAGCAGCTCGGGACAGGTTCCCTCCGGGGAGCTGTTTTTT. Translating gives CASSSGQVPSGELFF.

There are a few counts of this clonotype. The chain joins TRBV20-1 to TRBJ2-4, with D possibly matching TRBD2 (6 bases). This CDR3 is 14 amino acids long. In germline, CDR1 is DFQATT, CDR2 SNEGSKA (reference sequence). The V end was cut by 3 bases, the J end by 4 bases, with 13 bases between. CDR3 region: CSARGGAVKNIQYF. CDR3 coding DNA: TGCAGTGCTAGGGGAGGAGCGGTTAAAAACATTCAGTACTTC.

This clonotype was recorded a few times. The chain employs TRBV4-1 and TRBJ1-1; D is undetermined. The CDR3 sequence is 14 residues long. CDR1 is MGHRA and CDR2 is YSYEKL in the germline V gene. V gave up 2 bases and J gave up 4 bases, with 11 bases separating them. The chain's CDR3 is CASSQSLLGTEAFF. The CDR3 DNA reads as TGCGCCAGCAGCCAAAGCTTACTAGGCACTGAAGCTTTCTTT.

This clonotype was found a few times. The rearrangement joins TRBV12-3 or TRBV12-4 to TRBJ1-3, with a possible D match to TRBD1 (5 bases). Trimming removed 3 bases from V and 9 bases from J, with 9 bases in between. The CDR3 has 12 residues. DNA of the CDR3: TGTGCCAGCAGTTTGGGGCTTGGCACCATATATTTT. It translates to CASSLGLGTIYF.

Only a few counts were recorded for this clonotype. This chain uses TRBV28 with TRBJ1-1; 7 bases agree with TRBD1. Trimming took 6 bases from V and 5 from J; bases not matched to a gene: 12. Germline V CDR1 and CDR2: MDHEN, SYDVKM. This CDR3 is 15 amino acids long. CDR3 region: CASRSQGGASTEAFF. CDR3 nucleotides: TGTGCCAGCAGATCTCAGGGGGGGGCGAGTACTGAAGCTTTCTTT.

The chain joins TRBV6-2 or TRBV6-3 to TRBJ1-5; D ambiguous. V shed 6 bases and J shed 7 bases, with 13 bases lying between them. This CDR3 has 13 residues. Germline values: CDR1 MNHEY, CDR2 SVGEGT. CDR3 DNA sequence: TGTGCCAGCAGGGACCCCTCTTGGCAGCCCCAGCATTTT. Its translation is CASRDPSWQPQHF.

The chain uses TRBV11-2 and TRBJ2-2; D remains unclear. Germline V CDR1 and CDR2: SGHAT, FQNNGV. V was cut by 0 bases and J by 1 base, with 9 bases left in between. The CDR3 is 16 amino acids. CDR3 residues: CASSLDVSVNTGELFF. The DNA for the CDR3 is TGTGCCAGCAGCTTAGATGTGTCAGTGAACACCGGGGAGCTGTTTTTT.

This clonotype was counted only a few times. The chain uses TRBV7-9 and TRBJ1-2; maybe TRBD1 (6 bases). The V gene lost 5 bases and the J gene lost 8 bases, with 15 bases spanning the gap. CDR1 SEHNR and CDR2 FQNEAQ come from the germline V gene (reference sequence). This CDR3 contains 13 residues. The CDR3 sequence is CASSPRQARGYTF. The CDR3 region has the DNA TGTGCCAGCAGCCCTCGACAGGCTAGAGGCTACACCTTC.

This chain links TRBV18 with TRBJ2-2, with D perhaps TRBD1 (6 bases). Trimming left V 5 bases short and J 1 base short, with 11 bases between. This CDR3 spans 15 amino acids. Looked up from germline, CDR1 is KGHSH and CDR2 is LQKENI. In nucleotides, the CDR3 is TGTGCCAGCTCATCAACAGGGCTGAACACCGGGGAGCTGTTTTTT. It specifies CASSSTGLNTGELFF.

This clonotype was observed at least ten times. This chain joins TRBV7-9 and TRBJ2-5; tentative D call: TRBD2 (6 bases). The CDR3 consists of 17 residues. Germline CDR1 SEHNR, CDR2 FQNEAQ (reference sequence). Trimming took off 1 base at V and 5 bases at J, with 20 bases between the two ends. CDR3 region: CASSLGRGAGKSETQYF. As DNA, the CDR3 is TGTGCCAGCAGCTTAGGCCGCGGGGCAGGGAAGTCGGAGACCCAGTACTTC. The full variable domain, in which reference TRBV7-9 and TRBJ2-5 provide the parts outside the CDR3, is DTGVSQNPRHKITKRGQNVTFRCDPISEHNRLYWYRQTLGQGPEFLTYFQNEAQLEKSRLLSDRFSAERPKGSFSTLEIQRTEQGDSAMYLCASSLGRGAGKSETQYFGPGTRLLVL.